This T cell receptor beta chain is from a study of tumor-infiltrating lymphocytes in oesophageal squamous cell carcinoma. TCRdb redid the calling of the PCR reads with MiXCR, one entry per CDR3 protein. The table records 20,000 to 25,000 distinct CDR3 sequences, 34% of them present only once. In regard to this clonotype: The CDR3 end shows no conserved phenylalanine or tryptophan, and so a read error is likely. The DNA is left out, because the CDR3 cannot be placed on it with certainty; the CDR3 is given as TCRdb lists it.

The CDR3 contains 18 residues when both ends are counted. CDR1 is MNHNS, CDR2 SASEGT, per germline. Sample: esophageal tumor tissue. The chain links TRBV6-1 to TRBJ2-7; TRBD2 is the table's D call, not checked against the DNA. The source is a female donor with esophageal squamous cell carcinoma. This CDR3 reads CASSEVPFRADYGYTFGS.